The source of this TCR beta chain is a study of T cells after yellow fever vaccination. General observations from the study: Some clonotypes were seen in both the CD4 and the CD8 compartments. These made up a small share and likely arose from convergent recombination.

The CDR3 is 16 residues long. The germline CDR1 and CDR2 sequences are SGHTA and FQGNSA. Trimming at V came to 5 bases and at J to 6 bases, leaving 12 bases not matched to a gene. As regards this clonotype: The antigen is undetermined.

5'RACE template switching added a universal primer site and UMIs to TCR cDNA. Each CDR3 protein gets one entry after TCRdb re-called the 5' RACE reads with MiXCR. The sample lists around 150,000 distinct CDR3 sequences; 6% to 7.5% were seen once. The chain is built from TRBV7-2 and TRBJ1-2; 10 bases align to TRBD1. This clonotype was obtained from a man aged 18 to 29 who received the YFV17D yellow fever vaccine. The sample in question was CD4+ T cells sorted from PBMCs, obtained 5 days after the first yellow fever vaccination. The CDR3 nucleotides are TGTGCCAGCAGCCCGAGGGGACAGGGGAATTCAAATGGCTACACCTTC. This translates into CASSPRGQGNSNGYTF.